The present entry profiles one TCR beta chain with its context. The antigen remains undetermined. PCR amplification relied on 60 Vbeta primers (plus 13 Jbeta primers). Sequenced by immunoSEQ multiplex PCR; TCRdb stores in-frame clones only, minus some. The top ten hold 5% to 5.5% of the sample, which has roughly 150,000 clones, 73% seen once. This record belongs to a study of cytomegalovirus exposure and HLA in healthy donors. Study-wide findings and caveats: Later analysis suggested links between common viral pathogens and several top significant clusters. Using a false discovery rate of 0.05, a later analysis showed that roughly 16,000 TCR beta sequences were associated with HLA alleles.

V shed 3 bases, J shed 11 bases, and the junction held 11 bases outside the gene matches. The CDR3 spans 14 residues. Germline V gives CDR1 SGDLS, CDR2 YYNGEE. This clonotype was sampled from a woman aged 18-29 years in good health and CMV-seropositive. The rearrangement joins TRBV9 to TRBJ2-4; TRBD1 aligns across 7 bases. What was sequenced was PBMCs. DNA of the CDR3: TGTGCCAGCAGCGCAGCAGGGGGACACGAGCTTCAGTACTTC. It is translated as CASSAAGGHELQYF.